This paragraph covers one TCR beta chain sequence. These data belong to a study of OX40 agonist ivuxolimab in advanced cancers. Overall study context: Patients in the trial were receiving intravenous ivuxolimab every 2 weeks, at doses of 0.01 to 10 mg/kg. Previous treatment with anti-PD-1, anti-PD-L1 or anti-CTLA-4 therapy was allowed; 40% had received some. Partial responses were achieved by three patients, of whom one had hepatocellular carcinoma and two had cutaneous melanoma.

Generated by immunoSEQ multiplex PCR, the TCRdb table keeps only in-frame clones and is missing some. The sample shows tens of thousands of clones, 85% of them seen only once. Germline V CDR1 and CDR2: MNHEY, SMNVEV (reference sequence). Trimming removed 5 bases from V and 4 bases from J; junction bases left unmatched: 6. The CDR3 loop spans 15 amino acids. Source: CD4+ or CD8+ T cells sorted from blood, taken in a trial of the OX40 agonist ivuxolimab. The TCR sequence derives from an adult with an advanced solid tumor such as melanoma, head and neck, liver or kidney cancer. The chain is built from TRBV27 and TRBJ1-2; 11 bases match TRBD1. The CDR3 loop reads CASSLRDRGSYGYTF. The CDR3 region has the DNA TGTGCCAGCAGTCTCAGGGACAGGGGGTCCTATGGCTACACCTTC.